In this sample, the clone carrying this T cell receptor beta chain turned up many times. What it recognizes is unknown. The data derive from a study of human T cells and chemical hapten exposure. In germline, CDR1 is LGHDT, CDR2 YNNKEL (reference sequence). Trimming stripped 4 bases from V and 0 bases from J, with 6 bases between. The CDR3 length is 13 residues. General observations from the study: Counts of TCRs above 1 in 1000 frequency stayed unchanged with DPC sensitization.

Total RNA extraction was carried out from unfractionated whole blood. Authors' processing steps: Sample TCR counts, which ranged from 23,224 to 690,600, had a median of approximately 100,000. TCRdb reprocessed the 5' RACE reads with MiXCR, giving one entry per CDR3 protein. Here the V and J calls rest on TCRdb's processing, not on the authors' analysis. The data hold under 150,000 distinct CDR3 sequences, with roughly 19% observed a single time. The clonotype comes from a human donor in good health. The chain couples TRBV3-1 to TRBJ1-1; D not certain. CDR3 in amino acids: CASSLTVNTEAFF. The CDR3 DNA follows: TGTGCCAGCAGCCTTACAGTGAACACTGAAGCTTTCTTT.